Listed below are T cell receptor beta chains from one sample, sequenced in a study of T cells in Graves' hyperthyroidism and ophthalmopathy. MiXCR, run by TCRdb on the multiplex PCR reads, gives a single entry per CDR3 protein. The table has hundreds of thousands of distinct CDR3 sequences, 14% seen once. Sequencing was performed on blood. These receptor sequences come from a woman younger than 30 with Graves' hyperthyroidism. The CDR3 runs from the conserved cysteine through the conserved F or W. D genes are given only for firm matches. A clone size is listed for some rows: how often the clone was seen (once, few, many), or a class if it is expanded.

J gene: TRBJ2-5
D gene: .
clone size: few
V gene: TRBV24-1
CDR3 protein: CATSDTERGHQETQYF
CDR3 DNA: TGTGCCACCAGTGATACCGAGAGGGGCCATCAAGAGACCCAGTACTTC

J gene: TRBJ2-1
D gene: .
clone size: .
V gene: TRBV7-3
CDR3 protein: CASSLGSSEQFF
CDR3 DNA: TGTGCCAGCAGCTTGGGTAGCTCTGAGCAGTTCTTC

J gene: TRBJ2-7
D gene: TRBD2
clone size: few
V gene: TRBV20-1
CDR3 protein: CSALWAGTSGTSSYEQYF
CDR3 DNA: TGCAGTGCTCTATGGGCCGGGACTAGCGGGACCTCCTCCTACGAGCAGTACTTC

J gene: TRBJ2-2
D gene: .
clone size: .
V gene: TRBV5-1
CDR3 protein: CASRRETDTGELFF
CDR3 DNA: TGCGCCAGCAGACGTGAAACCGACACCGGGGAGCTGTTTTTT

J gene: TRBJ1-2
D gene: .
clone size: few
V gene: TRBV20-1
CDR3 protein: CSAYPGSPNYGYTF
CDR3 DNA: TGCAGTGCATACCCGGGGAGTCCTAACTATGGCTACACCTTC

J gene: TRBJ2-2
D gene: .
clone size: few
V gene: TRBV2
CDR3 protein: CARPPVGRVNTGELFF
CDR3 DNA: TGTGCCCGCCCCCCTGTTGGCAGGGTGAACACCGGGGAGCTGTTTTTT

J gene: TRBJ1-4
D gene: TRBD1
clone size: .
V gene: TRBV15
CDR3 protein: CATRRRQGASNEKLFF
CDR3 DNA: TGTGCCACCAGGAGGAGACAGGGGGCCTCTAATGAAAAACTGTTTTTT

J gene: TRBJ2-2
D gene: .
clone size: many
V gene: TRBV6-1
CDR3 protein: CASSRDSNTGELFF
CDR3 DNA: TGTGCCAGCAGTCGCGACAGCAACACCGGGGAGCTGTTTTTT

J gene: TRBJ1-3
D gene: TRBD1
clone size: few
V gene: TRBV6-1
CDR3 protein: CASSQDRGQENTIYF
CDR3 DNA: TGTGCCAGCAGTCAAGACAGGGGCCAGGAAAACACCATATATTTT

J gene: TRBJ1-5
D gene: .
clone size: many
V gene: TRBV20-1
CDR3 protein: CSARDPGGKHNQPQHF
CDR3 DNA: TGCAGTGCTAGAGATCCGGGCGGGAAGCACAATCAGCCCCAGCATTTT

J gene: TRBJ2-3
D gene: TRBD2
clone size: many
V gene: TRBV3-1
CDR3 protein: CASSHTGTSGKGSTDTQYF
CDR3 DNA: TGTGCCAGCAGCCATACCGGGACTAGCGGGAAAGGTAGCACAGATACGCAGTATTTT

J gene: TRBJ2-3
D gene: TRBD1
clone size: many
V gene: TRBV30
CDR3 protein: CAWNLGRGLRDTQYF
CDR3 DNA: TGTGCCTGGAACTTGGGCAGGGGGCTTAGAGATACGCAGTATTTT

J gene: TRBJ2-2
D gene: .
clone size: .
V gene: TRBV3-1
CDR3 protein: CASSSGWNTGELFF
CDR3 DNA: TGTGCCAGCTCCTCAGGGTGGAACACCGGGGAGCTGTTTTTT

J gene: TRBJ1-2
D gene: .
clone size: many
V gene: TRBV30
CDR3 protein: CAWNHLGGYTF
CDR3 DNA: TGTGCCTGGAACCACCTGGGTGGCTACACCTTC

J gene: TRBJ2-1
D gene: .
clone size: few
V gene: TRBV7-9
CDR3 protein: CASSLGGIHNEQFF
CDR3 DNA: TGTGCCAGCAGCTTAGGCGGGATCCACAATGAGCAGTTCTTC

J gene: TRBJ2-1
D gene: .
clone size: few
V gene: TRBV20-1
CDR3 protein: CSAPKHNEQFF
CDR3 DNA: TGCAGTGCCCCTAAACACAATGAGCAGTTCTTC

J gene: TRBJ1-4
D gene: .
clone size: .
V gene: TRBV7-2
CDR3 protein: CASSHGRGEKLFF
CDR3 DNA: TGTGCCAGCAGCCACGGCCGGGGTGAAAAACTGTTTTTT

J gene: TRBJ2-5
D gene: .
clone size: few
V gene: TRBV6-1
CDR3 protein: CASSEPLVATQYF
CDR3 DNA: TGTGCCAGCAGTGAGCCCTTAGTGGCTACCCAGTACTTC

J gene: TRBJ2-3
D gene: TRBD2
clone size: .
V gene: TRBV12-3/TRBV12-4
CDR3 protein: CASRIAGSKDTQYF
CDR3 DNA: TGTGCCAGCAGAATAGCGGGATCAAAAGATACGCAGTATTTT

J gene: TRBJ2-7
D gene: .
clone size: many
V gene: TRBV28
CDR3 protein: CASSLHAGSYEQYF
CDR3 DNA: TGTGCCAGCAGTTTACACGCAGGCTCCTACGAGCAGTACTTC

J gene: TRBJ2-1
D gene: .
clone size: .
V gene: TRBV11-2
CDR3 protein: CASSRPGGSSYNEQFF
CDR3 DNA: TGTGCCAGCAGCCGCCCGGGCGGAAGCTCCTACAATGAGCAGTTCTTC